What follows are 27 T cell receptor beta chains derived from one specimen sequenced in a study of blood T cell repertoires in COVID-19. The method was immunoSEQ multiplex PCR; TCRdb's version includes in-frame clones alone and lacks a portion of them. The table includes 200,000 to 250,000 clones, approximately 91% detected once. Sequenced: peripheral blood. All receptors derive from a woman between 55 and 75 years old with acute or convalescent COVID-19.

This chain joins TRBV3-1 (or the pseudogene TRBV3-2) and TRBJ2-1, with 14 bases lining up with TRBD2. J gave up 0 bases and V 6 bases, and 4 bases lay outside the gene matches. The CDR3 runs to 17 residues. Germline V gene lookup returns CDR1 LGHDT and CDR2 YNNKEL (reference sequence). CDR3 protein: CASRPTSGRASYNEQFF. As DNA, the CDR3 is TGTGCCAGCAGACCGACTAGCGGGAGGGCCTCCTACAATGAGCAGTTCTTC.

This clone was recorded only once. The gene calls are TRBV10-2 and TRBJ1-3; D is perhaps TRBD1 (6 bases). With 2 bases removed from V and 2 bases from J, the gap between germline ends came to 10 bases. The germline gives CDR1 WSHSY, CDR2 SAAADI. The CDR3 sequence is 15 residues long. The CDR3 DNA reads as TGCGCCAGCAGTGAGCGGGGGGCCACTGGAAACACCATATATTTT. Its translation: CASSERGATGNTIYF.

The chain combines TRBV4-1 with TRBJ2-2; 8 bases agree with TRBD2. Germline-derived CDR1 and CDR2 are MGHRA and YSYEKL. V gave up 3 bases and J gave up 5 bases; unmatched junction bases: 11. The CDR3 runs 17 residues. The CDR3 sequence is CASSHLLRTSLTGELFF. DNA for the CDR3: TGCGCCAGCAGCCATCTTCTACGGACTAGCTTGACCGGGGAGCTGTTTTTT.

The chain links TRBV14 to TRBJ1-4, with D possibly being TRBD1 (6 bases). The length of the CDR3 is 15 residues. V gave up 0 bases and J gave up 10 bases, with 15 bases separating them. From germline, CDR1 is SGHDN and CDR2 FVKESK. Here the CDR3 DNA reads TGTGCCAGCAGCCAAGATTCAGGGGAGAATCGAAAACTGTTTTTT. Translating gives CASSQDSGENRKLFF.

As DNA, the CDR3 is TGTGCCAGCAGCCCCCTCCGGGGGGTCTCCTACGAGCAGTACTTC. This translates into CASSPLRGVSYEQYF. This chain uses TRBV5-6 with TRBJ2-7; TRBD2 matches at 7 bases. CDR3 length: 15 amino acids. CDR1 SGHDT and CDR2 YYEEEE come from the germline V gene. The J segment lost 0 bases and the V segment lost 4 bases, leaving 7 bases of the junction unmatched.

V and J are TRBV3-1 (or the pseudogene TRBV3-2) and TRBJ1-4; D possibly corresponds to TRBD1 (5 bases). The germline V and J ends were trimmed by 4 bases and 8 bases, with 20 bases remaining between them. This CDR3 spans 16 amino acids. The V gene's germline CDR1 is LGHDT and CDR2 YNNKEL (reference sequence). CDR3 nucleotide sequence: TGTGCCAGCAGCCCCGCGGGGGGGTTGACTGGGGAAAAACTGTTTTTT. It codes for CASSPAGGLTGEKLFF.

The rearrangement links TRBV10-1 to TRBJ2-1, with D perhaps matching TRBD2 (5 bases). Between the trimmed V and J ends, which lost 5 bases and 10 bases, there was a span of 12 bases. The CDR3 has 12 amino acids. CDR1 and CDR2 (germline): WNHNN, SYGVQD (reference sequence). As DNA, the CDR3 is TGCGCCAGCAGTCTAGCCCAGCGGGAGCAGTTCTTC. Translated: CASSLAQREQFF.

The rearrangement links TRBV11-3 to TRBJ1-3; D perhaps matches TRBD1 (5 bases). Germline V gives CDR1 SGHNT, CDR2 YENEEA. V lost 5 bases and J 1 base, leaving 9 bases between the germline ends. CDR3 size: 14 residues. CDR3: CASSLGGSGNTIYF. The CDR3 coding sequence is TGTGCCAGCAGCCTCGGGGGTTCTGGAAACACCATATATTTT.

This clone was seen once. This sequence joins TRBV5-1 and TRBJ1-1, with 9 bases identical to TRBD1. Germline V gene lookup returns CDR1 SGHRS and CDR2 YFSETQ. Trimming at V came to 4 bases and at J to 6 bases, leaving 7 bases not matched to a gene. This CDR3 has 14 amino acids. The CDR3 loop is CASSPKQGAAEAFF. CDR3 DNA sequence: TGCGCCAGCAGCCCCAAACAGGGGGCCGCTGAAGCTTTCTTT.

This clone was seen only once. The gene calls are TRBV27 and TRBJ1-4, with D possibly TRBD1 on 6 matching bases. V shed 6 bases and J shed 8 bases, with 16 bases lying between them. This CDR3 region has 14 residues. Germline V CDR1 and CDR2: MNHEY, SMNVEV (reference sequence). As DNA, the CDR3 is TGTGCCAGCAGCTTTCGAGGGACATTCGAAAAACTGTTTTTT. Its translation: CASSFRGTFEKLFF.

This chain uses TRBV5-1 with TRBJ2-7; perhaps TRBD1 as D (8 bases). This CDR3 has 14 amino acids. CDR1 SGHRS and CDR2 YFSETQ come from the germline V gene. The V gene lost 6 bases and the J gene lost 5 bases, with 18 bases spanning the gap. CDR3 residues: CASTRQGREDEQYF. Here the CDR3 DNA reads TGCGCCAGCACGCGACAGGGGAGGGAAGACGAGCAGTACTTC.

This chain connects TRBV9 to TRBJ2-3; TRBD2 aligns across 9 bases. J lost 5 bases, V lost 4 bases, and 11 bases had no gene match. Germline CDR1 reads SGDLS; CDR2 reads YYNGEE. CDR3 length: 16 residues. The CDR3 sequence is CASSPGLAPNVDTQYF. As DNA, the CDR3 is TGTGCCAGCAGCCCGGGACTAGCACCCAACGTAGATACGCAGTATTTT.

This chain connects TRBV14 to TRBJ2-1; 8 nucleotides agree with TRBD2. The J segment lost 4 bases and the V segment lost 1 base, leaving 3 bases of the junction unmatched. Germline CDR1 and CDR2: SGHDN and FVKESK. This CDR3 spans 15 amino acids. The CDR3 region is CASSQVTSGYNEQFF. The CDR3 DNA sequence: TGTGCCAGCAGCCAAGTAACTAGCGGATACAATGAGCAGTTCTTC.

This clone was recorded only once. The chain carries TRBV7-2 and TRBJ2-7; maybe TRBD2 (5 bases). This CDR3 comprises 15 residues. V dropped 1 base and J dropped 5 bases, with 15 bases sitting between them. CDR1 and CDR2 from the germline V gene are SGHTA and FQGNSA. Written as DNA, the CDR3 is TGTGCCAGCAGCTTAGGGTCTGGACTGCTCCACGAGCAGTACTTC. This gives the protein CASSLGSGLLHEQYF.

The rearrangement links TRBV27 to TRBJ2-7, with D hard to call. Deletions cut 3 bases from V and 0 bases from J, with 6 bases between. Germline V gene sequence: CDR1 MNHEY, CDR2 SMNVEV (reference sequence). This CDR3 region has 13 residues. CDR3 sequence reads: CASSFSSSYEQYF. DNA for the CDR3: TGTGCCAGCAGTTTTTCCAGCTCCTACGAGCAGTACTTC.

The V gene is TRBV27, the J gene TRBJ1-2, with 7 positions matching TRBD1. This CDR3 comprises 12 residues. J lost 6 bases, V lost 5 bases, and 3 bases had no gene match. Germline CDR1 is MNHEY and CDR2 is SMNVEV (reference sequence). The CDR3: CASSPQGDGYTF. Written as DNA, the CDR3 is TGTGCCAGCAGTCCCCAGGGGGATGGCTACACCTTC.

The chain combines TRBV18 with TRBJ2-1; 8 bases line up with TRBD2. CDR1 KGHSH and CDR2 LQKENI come from the germline V gene. This CDR3 comprises 14 residues. Trimming took 6 bases from V and 6 from J; bases not matched to a gene: 7. As DNA, the CDR3 is TGTGCCAGCTCTCCGGGGGGGCCAGTCAATGAGCAGTTCTTC. Its translation: CASSPGGPVNEQFF. Drawing the rest from reference TRBV18 and TRBJ2-1, the complete variable domain is NAGVMQNPRHLVRRRGQEARLRCSPMKGHSHVYWYRQLPEEGLKFMVYLQKENIIDESGMPKERFSAEFPKEGPSILRIQQVVRGDSAAYFCASSPGGPVNEQFFGPGTRLTVL.

The chain uses TRBV5-1 and TRBJ1-4; 7 bases fit TRBD1. Germline values: CDR1 SGHRS, CDR2 YFSETQ. Germline trimming cut 5 bases from V and 6 bases from J; bases unmatched to any gene: 4. The CDR3 extends over 13 amino acids. The CDR3 reads CASRDQGDEKLFF. The CDR3 region has the DNA TGCGCCAGCAGAGATCAGGGGGATGAAAAACTGTTTTTT. Complete variable domain (other parts from reference TRBV5-1 and TRBJ1-4): KAGVTQTPRYLIKTRGQQVTLSCSPISGHRSVSWYQQTPGQGLQFLFEYFSETQRNKGNFPGRFSGRQFSNSRSEMNVSTLELGDSALYLCASRDQGDEKLFFGSGTQLSVL.

The gene calls are TRBV24-1 and TRBJ1-6, with TRBD1 matching 9 bases. The CDR3 length is 13 residues. Germline values: CDR1 KGHDR, CDR2 SFDVKD. V was pared by 4 bases and J by 16 bases, with 7 bases of the junction left unmatched. CDR3 nucleotide sequence: TGTGCCACCAGTGACCCCAGGGACAGGGAACTCCACTTT. Amino acids: CATSDPRDRELHF.

The chain employs TRBV28 and TRBJ1-5; TRBD1 agrees at 10 bases. V was clipped by 6 bases and J by 6 bases; unmatched bases: 5. The CDR3 has 14 residues. Germline loops: CDR1 MDHEN, CDR2 SYDVKM. CDR3 coding DNA: TGTGCCAGCAGCCGACAGGGGGCATTTCAGCCCCAGCATTTT. Its protein product is CASSRQGAFQPQHF.

The V call is TRBV5-1, the J call TRBJ2-3; possibly TRBD2 for D (5 bases). The CDR3 contains 15 residues. V was shortened by 0 bases and J by 0 bases, with 8 bases between the two germline ends. Germline V gives CDR1 SGHRS, CDR2 YFSETQ. CDR3 bases: TGCGCCAGCAGCTTGGAGCGGCCTAGCACAGATACGCAGTATTTT. Translating gives CASSLERPSTDTQYF.

The rearrangement uses TRBV5-4 and TRBJ1-3; 8 positions match TRBD1. This CDR3 has 14 amino acids. With V trimmed by 4 bases and J by 2 bases, 2 bases remained unmatched. The germline gives CDR1 SGHNT, CDR2 YYREEE (reference sequence). The CDR3 loop is CASSPDRAGNTIYF. CDR3 in DNA: TGTGCCAGCAGCCCGGACAGGGCTGGAAACACCATATATTTT. The entire variable domain, with the rest obtained from reference TRBV5-4 and TRBJ1-3, is as follows: ETGVTQSPTHLIKTRGQQVTLRCSSQSGHNTVSWYQQALGQGPQFIFQYYREEENGRGNFPPRFSGLQFPNYSSELNVNALELDDSALYLCASSPDRAGNTIYFGEGSWLTVV.

This clone was recorded a few times. The genes are TRBV4-1 and TRBJ2-7; 8 bases fit TRBD1. This CDR3 has 13 residues. J gave up 3 bases and V 11 bases, and 9 bases lay outside the gene matches. In germline, CDR1 is MGHRA, CDR2 YSYEKL. CDR3 nucleotide sequence: TGCGCCTCACCGGGACAGGTCGACTACGAGCAGTACTTC. It yields the protein CASPGQVDYEQYF.

The rearrangement joins TRBV30 to TRBJ1-1, with 7 bases that match TRBD1. Trimming removed 1 base from V and 11 bases from J; junction bases left unmatched: 7. The CDR3 spans 12 residues. Germline CDR1 reads GTSNPN; CDR2 reads SVGIG (reference sequence). The CDR3 loop reads CAWSAIQGHAFF. CDR3 DNA sequence: TGTGCCTGGAGTGCCATACAGGGGCATGCTTTCTTT.

The genes are TRBV24-1 and TRBJ2-2, with D possibly being TRBD1 (6 bases). Germline V lookup: CDR1 KGHDR, CDR2 SFDVKD. Between the trimmed V and J ends, which lost 10 bases and 0 bases, there was a span of 11 bases. The CDR3 spans 14 residues. The CDR3 reads CATQGPTNTGELFF. CDR3 bases: TGTGCCACACAGGGACCCACGAACACCGGGGAGCTGTTTTTT.

This chain connects TRBV9 to TRBJ1-2; possibly TRBD1 for D (5 bases). Trimming took off 3 bases at V and 0 bases at J, with 12 bases between the two ends. The CDR3 runs to 15 residues. Germline V gives CDR1 SGDLS, CDR2 YYNGEE. The CDR3 DNA reads TGTGCCAGCAGCGCCCAGGGTACTACTAACTATGGCTACACCTTC. This encodes CASSAQGTTNYGYTF.

Only one count was recorded for this clone. The chain joins TRBV6-1 to TRBJ1-5; D not certain. The germline V and J ends were trimmed by 1 base and 4 bases, with 8 bases remaining between them. The CDR3 has 14 amino acids. The V gene's germline CDR1 is MNHNS and CDR2 SASEGT. The CDR3 DNA follows: TGTGCCAGCAGTGAAGGACATGCAAATCAGCCCCAGCATTTT. Protein product: CASSEGHANQPQHF.